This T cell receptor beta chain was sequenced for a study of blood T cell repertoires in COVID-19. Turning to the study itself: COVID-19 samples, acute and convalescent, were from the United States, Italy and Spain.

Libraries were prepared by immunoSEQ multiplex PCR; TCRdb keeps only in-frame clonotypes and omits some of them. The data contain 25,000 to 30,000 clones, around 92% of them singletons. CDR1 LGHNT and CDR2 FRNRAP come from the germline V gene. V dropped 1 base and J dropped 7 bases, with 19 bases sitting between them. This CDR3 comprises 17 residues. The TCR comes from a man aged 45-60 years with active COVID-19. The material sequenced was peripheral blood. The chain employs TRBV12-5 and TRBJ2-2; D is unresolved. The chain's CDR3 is CASGLGGRISVGGELFF. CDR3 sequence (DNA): TGTGCTAGTGGTTTGGGCGGTCGGATATCGGTTGGCGGGGAGCTGTTTTTT.